The 29 T cell receptor beta chains presented below share a single source sample, sequenced in a study of T-cell reconstitution after alpha-beta-depleted transplantation in children. A TCRbeta library incorporating unique molecular identifiers was prepared. TCRdb re-derived calls from the PCR reads in MiXCR, one entry per CDR3 protein. This sample has some 590,000 distinct CDR3 sequences, with about 10% found just once. The sample here was PBMCs from the stem cell graft donor, taken from the stem cell graft. All receptors come from a human donor who donated a stem cell graft to a child with acute myeloid leukemia.

The gene calls are TRBV27 and TRBJ2-3, with D possibly TRBD2 on 5 matching bases. V lost 2 bases and J 3 bases, leaving 9 bases between the germline ends. The CDR3 is 14 amino acids. Germline V gene sequence: CDR1 MNHEY, CDR2 SMNVEV (reference sequence). This chain's CDR3 is CASSLNSGTDTQYF. CDR3 nucleotides: TGTGCCAGCAGTTTAAACAGCGGAACAGATACGCAGTATTTT.

This clonotype was seen more than once but under ten times. The chain employs TRBV7-2 and TRBJ1-1; D is unclear. Trimming stripped 2 bases from V and 1 base from J, with 5 bases between. CDR1 SGHTA and CDR2 FQGNSA come from the germline V gene. This CDR3 is built from 13 residues. CDR3 sequence (DNA): TGTGCCAGCAGCTTATATAGGAACACTGAAGCTTTCTTT. It translates to CASSLYRNTEAFF.

The chain uses TRBV7-6 and TRBJ2-1; D might be TRBD1 (6 bases). Germline V gene lookup returns CDR1 SGHVS and CDR2 FNYEAQ. V was trimmed by 5 bases and J by 14 bases, leaving 19 bases between them. The CDR3 sequence is 13 residues long. CDR3 amino acids: CASSPSGGRVKFF. Here the CDR3 DNA reads TGTGCCAGCAGCCCATCTGGGGGCAGGGTGAAGTTCTTC.

CDR3 nucleotides: TGCAGTGCTAGAGATGGCAGGGGTGGGCGGGGGACCTCCGGGGAGCTGTTTTTT. Protein product: CSARDGRGGRGTSGELFF. The rearrangement joins TRBV20-1 to TRBJ2-2; TRBD2 might be the D (7 bases). The germline V gene has CDR1 DFQATT and CDR2 SNEGSKA (reference sequence). This CDR3 region has 18 residues. V was cut by 0 bases and J by 6 bases, with 23 bases left in between.

This clonotype was seen ten or more times. One junction end does not reproduce the germline sequence, and a read error may be involved. This chain uses TRBV20-1 with TRBJ2-7, with TRBD1 identical over 9 bases. The CDR3 is 16 amino acids. Germline CDR1 and CDR2: DFQATT and SNEGSKA (reference sequence). Here the CDR3 reads CSARDSAGTGSFEQYF. Here the CDR3 DNA reads TGCAGTGCTAGAGATTCCGCCGGGACAGGGTCCTTCGAGCAGTACTTC.

Worth noting for this clonotype: A read error may account for a junction end that differs from germline. This chain joins TRBV20-1 and TRBJ2-6; TRBD1 agrees at 7 bases. The V gene's germline CDR1 is DFQATT and CDR2 SNEGSKA (reference sequence). The CDR3 totals 17 residues. CDR3 nucleotide sequence: TGCTGTGCTAGCTTGCCACAGACAGGGTCTGGGGCCAACGTCCTGACTTTC. It translates to CCASLPQTGSGANVLTF.

The table lists this clonotype with many counts. J is TRBJ2-7 and V is TRBV6-5, with D tentatively TRBD2 (6 bases). The germline gives CDR1 MNHEY, CDR2 SVGAGI. The CDR3 loop spans 15 amino acids. The germline V and J ends were trimmed by 7 bases and 0 bases, with 16 bases remaining between them. CDR3 DNA: TGTGCCAGCACCGCGGAGGCGCGGGGCTCCTACGAGCAGTACTTC. Translation gives CASTAEARGSYEQYF.

This clonotype occurred many times. V is TRBV28 and J is TRBJ2-7; D not certain. The CDR3 is 13 amino acids. Trimming cost V 3 bases and J 0 bases, with 6 bases left between them. Germline lookup yields CDR1 MDHEN and CDR2 SYDVKM. The CDR3 nucleotides read TGTGCCAGCAGTTTTTCAGTCTCCTACGAGCAGTACTTC. Encoded protein: CASSFSVSYEQYF.

V is TRBV20-1 and J is TRBJ2-3; 8 nucleotides line up with TRBD2. V lost 4 bases to trimming and J lost 3 bases; unmatched junction nucleotides: 6. The CDR3 loop spans 14 amino acids. CDR1 is DFQATT and CDR2 is SNEGSKA in the germline V gene (reference sequence). CDR3 protein: CSAIGGRRTDTQYF. The CDR3 nucleotides are TGCAGTGCTATAGGCGGGAGGAGGACAGATACGCAGTATTTT.

This clonotype has ten or more counts. This chain uses TRBV29-1 with TRBJ2-1, with TRBD1 matching over 12 bases. CDR3 size: 12 residues. From germline, CDR1 is SQVTM and CDR2 ANQGSEA. The junction had 4 bases not matched to a gene; V was cut back by 7 bases and J by 9 bases. The CDR3 here is CSAGTGGGEQFF. CDR3 in DNA: TGCAGCGCTGGGACAGGGGGCGGTGAGCAGTTCTTC.

The CDR3 DNA sequence: TGCGCCAGCAGCCAAGAAAGGTTGCGGGTGGGCTCCTACAATGAGCAGTTCTTC. This codes for CASSQERLRVGSYNEQFF. J is TRBJ2-1 and V is TRBV4-3, with TRBD2 as a possible D gene (5 bases). Trimming removed 0 bases at V and 0 bases at J, with 15 bases between. This CDR3 has 18 residues. Germline CDR1 and CDR2: LGHNA and YSLEER.

In its sample, this clonotype was seen a few times. The chain joins TRBV6-5 to TRBJ2-5; D might be TRBD1 or TRBD2, each matching 5 bases. Germline CDR1 and CDR2: MNHEY and SVGAGI. Trimming pared 1 base from V and 4 bases from J, leaving 10 bases between. The CDR3 length is 14 residues. For the CDR3, the DNA is TGTGCCAGCAGTTACTGGGACCCCTCAGAGACCCAGTACTTC. This translates into CASSYWDPSETQYF.

This clonotype was observed a handful of times. The V call is TRBV28, the J call TRBJ1-2, with TRBD1 identical over 7 bases. V shed 2 bases, J shed 8 bases, and the junction held 5 bases outside the gene matches. The CDR3 is 13 amino acids. Per the germline V gene, CDR1 is MDHEN and CDR2 is SYDVKM. The CDR3 DNA sequence: TGTGCCAGCAGTTTACCGGCAGGGGGGGGCTACACCTTC. It codes for CASSLPAGGGYTF.

The table lists this clonotype with many counts. The gene calls are TRBV9 and TRBJ2-5; D ambiguous. V lost 0 bases, J lost 4 bases, and 16 bases lay in between. This CDR3 has 16 amino acids. Germline V lookup: CDR1 SGDLS, CDR2 YYNGEE. The CDR3 reads CASSVGDTIGGETQYF. CDR3 DNA sequence: TGTGCCAGCAGCGTAGGTGACACAATCGGCGGAGAGACCCAGTACTTC.

This clonotype was detected a few times. V gene TRBV29-1 combines with J gene TRBJ1-2; D may be TRBD1 (5 bases). The CDR3 is 15 residues long. CDR1 is SQVTM, CDR2 ANQGSEA, per germline. Deletions cut 4 bases from V and 4 bases from J, with 19 bases between. CDR3 protein: CSVVRGQGPLYGYTF. The CDR3 DNA reads TGCAGCGTTGTAAGAGGGCAGGGTCCCCTCTATGGCTACACCTTC.

This clonotype showed up many times. This sequence joins TRBV29-1 and TRBJ2-2; unclear D gene. The CDR3 is 12 residues long. V was clipped by 0 bases and J by 7 bases, with 6 bases between them. Germline V lookup: CDR1 SQVTM, CDR2 ANQGSEA. CDR3 nucleotides: TGCAGCGTTGAAGAATCAATCGGGGAGCTGTTTTTT. It specifies CSVEESIGELFF.

This clonotype has just a few counts. The rearrangement joins TRBV9 to TRBJ2-2, with TRBD1 identical over 8 bases. V was pared by 4 bases and J by 5 bases, with 7 bases of the junction left unmatched. The CDR3 sequence is 15 residues long. The germline gives CDR1 SGDLS, CDR2 YYNGEE. The CDR3 sequence is CASSLKRTGTGELFF. DNA of the CDR3: TGTGCCAGCAGCCTTAAACGGACAGGGACCGGGGAGCTGTTTTTT.

This clonotype has only a few counts. J is TRBJ1-2 and V is TRBV29-1; D is perhaps TRBD1 (6 bases). This CDR3 spans 12 amino acids. V was pared by 7 bases and J by 7 bases, with 16 bases between. Germline-derived CDR1 and CDR2 are SQVTM and ANQGSEA. In DNA form, the CDR3 reads TGCAGCGGATCTATACAGGGTGGTGGCTACACCTTC. Translating gives CSGSIQGGGYTF.

This clonotype has a count of ten or more. This chain joins TRBV5-6 and TRBJ2-2; D is ambiguous. Germline V gene data show CDR1 as SGHDT and CDR2 as YYEEEE. The CDR3 totals 13 residues. Trimming removed 0 bases from V and 5 bases from J, with 5 bases in between. Written as DNA, the CDR3 is TGTGCCAGCAGCTTGGAGAGGACCGGGGAGCTGTTTTTT. Its translation is CASSLERTGELFF.

The table lists this clonotype with many counts. The V call is TRBV11-2, the J call TRBJ1-1; 10 bases line up with TRBD1. Germline loops: CDR1 SGHAT, CDR2 FQNNGV. The CDR3 spans 16 residues. V was clipped by 3 bases and J by 6 bases; unmatched bases: 10. DNA of the CDR3: TGTGCCAGCAGCTTCGACCGGGGACAGGGGATACCTGAAGCTTTCTTT. This gives the protein CASSFDRGQGIPEAFF.

V is TRBV7-2 and J is TRBJ2-7, with 11 nucleotides matching TRBD2. After removal of 8 bases from V and 4 bases from J, the junction contained 7 bases not matched to a gene. This CDR3 contains 14 residues. CDR1 is SGHTA and CDR2 is FQGNSA in the germline V gene. CDR3 in amino acids: CASGLSSGRYEQYF. Written as DNA, the CDR3 is TGTGCCAGCGGTCTATCTAGCGGGAGGTACGAGCAGTACTTC.

This clonotype was seen a few times. This rearrangement joins TRBV5-1 to TRBJ2-5, with no clear D. Germline CDR1 is SGHRS and CDR2 is YFSETQ. Trimming took 1 base from V and 4 from J, leaving 8 bases between them. The CDR3 is 13 amino acids. CDR3 sequence reads: CASSLWASETQYF. The DNA of the CDR3 is TGCGCCAGCAGCTTGTGGGCCTCAGAGACCCAGTACTTC. The full variable domain, rest sourced from reference TRBV5-1 and TRBJ2-5, is KAGVTQTPRYLIKTRGQQVTLSCSPISGHRSVSWYQQTPGQGLQFLFEYFSETQRNKGNFPGRFSGRQFSNSRSEMNVSTLELGDSALYLCASSLWASETQYFGPGTRLLVL.

A word on this clonotype: The junction does not match germline at one end; this may be a read error. The chain uses TRBV24-1 and TRBJ2-7, with D maybe TRBD2 (5 bases). Looked up from germline, CDR1 is KGHDR and CDR2 is SFDVKD. The CDR3 has 14 amino acids. This chain's CDR3 is CEGRPQTSSYEQYF. CDR3 coding DNA: TGCGAGGGTCGCCCCCAGACGAGCTCCTACGAGCAGTACTTC.

The chain couples TRBV20-1 to TRBJ2-2; no firm D call. Trimming left V 0 bases short and J 2 bases short, with 13 bases between. From germline, CDR1 is DFQATT and CDR2 SNEGSKA (reference sequence). This CDR3 has 16 amino acids. CDR3 nucleotide sequence: TGCAGTGCTAGAGATATAGCAGGTCGAAACACCGGGGAGCTGTTTTTT. It codes for CSARDIAGRNTGELFF.

This clonotype was counted a few times. The rearrangement uses TRBV7-9 and TRBJ1-1; D not certain. CDR3 size: 14 residues. The germline CDR1 and CDR2 sequences are SEHNR and FQNEAQ (reference sequence). Trimming left V 4 bases short and J 2 bases short, with 11 bases between. The CDR3 DNA sequence: TGTGCCAGCAGCTACGCTGGGAGTAACACTGAAGCTTTCTTT. The encoded protein is CASSYAGSNTEAFF.

Ten or more counts support this clonotype. This chain links TRBV4-3 with TRBJ2-1; D unresolved. Between the trimmed V and J ends, which lost 0 bases and 0 bases, there was a span of 9 bases. The V gene's germline CDR1 is LGHNA and CDR2 YSLEER. This CDR3 is 16 amino acids long. The CDR3, as DNA: TGCGCCAGCAGCCAAGATGGGCTGAGCTCCTACAATGAGCAGTTCTTC. Protein: CASSQDGLSSYNEQFF.

This clonotype has a count of ten or more. J is TRBJ2-7 and V is TRBV15; tentatively, D is TRBD1 (6 bases). The CDR3 covers 12 residues. Germline V lookup: CDR1 LNHNV, CDR2 YYDKDF (reference sequence). V was clipped by 8 bases and J by 0 bases, with 8 bases between them. The CDR3 nucleotides read TGTGCCACCGGACAGAGCTCCTACGAGCAGTACTTC. Protein: CATGQSSYEQYF.

In this sample, this clonotype turned up a few times. The genes are TRBV10-3 and TRBJ2-1; D is unclear. The CDR3 is made up of 13 amino acids. Deletions cut 7 bases from V and 6 bases from J, with 13 bases between. Germline V gene data show CDR1 as ENHRY and CDR2 as SYGVKD. CDR3 residues: CAITKSGPNEQFF. CDR3 coding DNA: TGTGCCATCACCAAGTCCGGACCCAATGAGCAGTTCTTC.

This clonotype was observed at least ten times. The V gene is TRBV7-9, the J gene TRBJ2-1; D is perhaps TRBD1 (6 bases). V lost 4 bases, J lost 7 bases, and 14 bases lay in between. This CDR3 spans 14 amino acids. The germline gives CDR1 SEHNR, CDR2 FQNEAQ (reference sequence). The CDR3 loop reads CASSYAWTANEQFF. The CDR3 DNA is TGTGCCAGCAGCTACGCTTGGACAGCAAATGAGCAGTTCTTC.